The clone carrying this T cell receptor beta chain was counted a few times. Its antigen is unknown. The record originates from a study of T-cell memory formation after mild COVID-19. Study information: Largely donor-specific sequence clusters came from a couple of donors.

This CDR3 contains 14 residues. V lost 5 bases and J lost 9, with 19 bases in between. MiXCR, applied by TCRdb to the 5' RACE reads, yields one record per CDR3 protein. Seen here are around 430,000 distinct CDR3 sequences, approximately 15% observed once, and the top ten hold roughly 21%. Study observations and caveats: Contracting CD4+ clones were located mainly in CM and EM, and CD8+ clones in EMRA. Clones that shrank (day 15 to 85) were balanced CD4/CD8, whereas later expanders leaned CD4+. Second-wave clones that peaked on day 37 lacked confirmed SARS-CoV-2 specificity.

This TCR derives from a man younger than 35 who had mild COVID-19 (a few samples of this study predate the infection). Cell type and time point are not known. The chain couples TRBV12-3 or TRBV12-4 to TRBJ2-5; D may be TRBD2 (6 bases). Sequencing was performed on PBMCs or a T cell subset sorted from them (not recorded which). The CDR3 is CASSLGGLATAQYF. The CDR3 nucleotides are TGTGCCAGCAGTCTCGGGGGACTTGCCACGGCCCAGTACTTC.